Many counts were recorded for the clone carrying this T cell receptor (beta chain). One entry per CDR3 protein, called by TCRdb with MiXCR from the RT-PCR reads. The profile shows about 680,000 distinct CDR3 sequences, approximately 15% of them singletons. Deletions cut 1 base from V and 4 bases from J, with 6 bases between. The CDR3 has 13 amino acids. Per germline, CDR1 LGHNA and CDR2 YSLEER. The sequence came from a female donor in good health, serving as a healthy control. This chain uses TRBV4-3 with TRBJ2-3; D not certain. The material sequenced was memory CD4+ T cells from blood. CDR3 protein: CASSQGLPDTQYF. The DNA for the CDR3 is TGCGCCAGCAGCCAAGGTCTCCCAGATACGCAGTATTTT.